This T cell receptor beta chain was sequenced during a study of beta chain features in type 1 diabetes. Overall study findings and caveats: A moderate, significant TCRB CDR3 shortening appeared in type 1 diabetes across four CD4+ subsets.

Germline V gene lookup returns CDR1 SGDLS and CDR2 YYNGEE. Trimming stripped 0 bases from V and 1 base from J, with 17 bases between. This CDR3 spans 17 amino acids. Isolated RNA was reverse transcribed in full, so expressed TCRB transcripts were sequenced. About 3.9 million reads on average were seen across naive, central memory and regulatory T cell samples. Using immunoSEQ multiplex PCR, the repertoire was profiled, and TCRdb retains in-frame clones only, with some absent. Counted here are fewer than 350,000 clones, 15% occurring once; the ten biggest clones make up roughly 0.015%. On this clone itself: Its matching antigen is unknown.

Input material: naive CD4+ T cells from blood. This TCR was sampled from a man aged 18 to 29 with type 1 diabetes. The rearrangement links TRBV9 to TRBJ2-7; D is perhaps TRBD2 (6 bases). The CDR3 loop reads CASSVGSGLAASYEQYF. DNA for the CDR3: TGTGCCAGCAGCGTAGGTTCTGGCTTAGCGGCTTCCTACGAGCAGTACTTC.